What follows is one TCR beta chain and its context. This clonotype has more than one count but fewer than ten. It has no known antigen specificity. Base qualities are missing; no much larger clone stands one base away. The record originates from a study of T cell repertoires in cytomegalovirus infection (dated by TCRdb to the late 2010s). Background for the entire study: Peptide stimulations targeted recently identified HLA-C-restricted CMV epitopes, whose presentation resists viral immunomodulation, together with well-studied HLA-B-restricted epitopes. Donor HLA type was relevant to the analysis, as public TCR beta signatures indicated carriage of CMV infection together with the matching HLA type. The research as a whole found: In both this cohort and an independent roughly 400-donor cohort, the cumulative frequency of public TCR beta family members distinguished carriers of CMV infection plus the relevant HLA type. The ex vivo response was dominated by HLA-C-restricted CMV-specific TCR beta clonotypes, and the single most frequent clonotype in two of eight donors was supplied by these HLA-C-restricted clonotypes.

In light of the paper, this sample's treatment or condition label describes: in vitro stimulation with specific CMV peptide epitopes to enrich CMV-specific T cells. Instrument used: Illumina HiSeq 1500. TCRdb reworked the public reads: Q25 trimming with fastp, MiXCR clone assembly, productive beta chains retained. Entries are consolidated by CDR3 protein sequence, retaining the most common genes and DNA. Here the sample has approximately 730,000 distinct CDR3 sequences; roughly 36% occur a single time. The top ten clonotypes cover 18% of the sample. The CDR1 and CDR2 encoded by the germline V gene (reference sequence) are SEHNR and FQNEAQ. V lost 10 bases and J lost 1 base; the stretch between them is 8 bases long. The cysteine opens and the phenylalanine closes a CDR3 of 13 amino acids. Left in the record is the CDR3 DNA by itself, 39 bases read in frame from the first base.

The sample in question was cultured PBMCs, obtained from culture after CMV antigen stimulation. This sequence uses TRBV7-9 and TRBJ2-6; the D gene remains uncertain. This clonotype was sampled from a human donor in good health (CMV status not recorded). Some clones in this sample may be carry-over from other donors' samples. The CDR3 protein: CANENSGANVLTF. Here is the DNA: TGTGCCAACGAGAATTCTGGGGCCAACGTCCTGACTTTC.